This is a list of T cell receptor beta chains from one sample in a study of memory CD8 T cells in hepatitis C reinfection. TCRdb's table, derived via immunoSEQ multiplex PCR, lists solely in-frame clones and lacks some. The repertoire holds 45,000 to 55,000 clones, around nine tenths seen once, with roughly 1% in the top ten. Sequencing used naive CD8+ T cells sorted from blood. The receptors here all came from a man between 18 and 29 years old with hepatitis C virus infection. CDR3s include the opening cysteine and the closing phenylalanine or tryptophan. Fields, in order: D gene, CDR3 length, V gene, J gene, clone size, CDR3 DNA, CDR3 protein. A D gene is named only where the DNA matches it firmly. Rows may omit the clone size; those that give it use once, few, many or a size class.

>.|14|TRBV6-5|TRBJ1-5|few
TGTGCCAGCAGTCCGGACAGTAGCAATCAGCCCCAGCATTTT
CASSPDSSNQPQHF
>.|15|TRBV4-1|TRBJ2-1|.
TGCGCCAGCAGCCAATTAGCCGGGGGGCATAATGAGCAGTTCTTC
CASSQLAGGHNEQFF
>TRBD1|15|TRBV5-1|TRBJ2-1|.
TGCGCCAGCAGTCCTGCCGGGACAGGTTACAATGAGCAGTTCTTC
CASSPAGTGYNEQFF
>.|15|TRBV5-4|TRBJ2-3|.
TGTGCCAGCAGCTTGAGCCGGGGGTTACCAGATACGCAGTATTTT
CASSLSRGLPDTQYF
>.|16|TRBV6-1|TRBJ1-4|.
TGTGCCAGCAGTGCCTCGGGGGGCAGGCTTAATGAAAAACTGTTTTTT
CASSASGGRLNEKLFF
>.|13|TRBV13|TRBJ2-5|.
TGTGCCAGCAGCTTCCGCAGCCAAGAGACCCAGTACTTC
CASSFRSQETQYF
>TRBD2|15|TRBV19|TRBJ2-5|.
TGTGCCAGTAGTATACTAGCGGGAGCACAAGAGACCCAGTACTTC
CASSILAGAQETQYF
>.|15|TRBV11-2|TRBJ1-3|.
TGTGCCAGCAGCTTATCGGGGAACTCTGGAAACACCATATATTTT
CASSLSGNSGNTIYF
>TRBD1|18|TRBV5-6|TRBJ1-5|.
TGTGCCAGCAGCTTCTTCCGAATAGGACAGGGATTCAATCAGCCCCAGCATTTT
CASSFFRIGQGFNQPQHF
>.|11|TRBV19|TRBJ1-1|.
TGTGCCAGTATGGGGGGGACTGAAGCTTTCTTT
CASMGGTEAFF
>TRBD2|14|TRBV9|TRBJ2-1|.
TGTGCCAGCAGCGACGGGGGAGGGTACAATGAGCAGTTCTTC
CASSDGGGYNEQFF
>.|11|TRBV19|TRBJ1-1|.
TGTGCCAGTAGTAGTATAGGGGGAGCTTTCTTT
CASSSIGGAFF
>TRBD1|16|TRBV27|TRBJ1-2|.
TGTGCCAGCAGTCAGGAACCGGGACAGGGGGCTCTTGGCTACACCTTC
CASSQEPGQGALGYTF
>TRBD1|12|TRBV6-6|TRBJ2-7|.
TGTGCCAGCAGCACAGGGGTTAACGAGCAGTACTTC
CASSTGVNEQYF
>.|12|TRBV19|TRBJ2-1|.
TGTGCCACCTCGAGCGGTATCACTGAGCAGTTCTTC
CATSSGITEQFF
>.|18|TRBV27|TRBJ2-6|.
TGTGCCAGCAGTTCCCGGTTTGGGCCAAGCTCTGGGGCCAACGTCCTGACTTTC
CASSSRFGPSSGANVLTF
>TRBD1|14|TRBV6-6|TRBJ1-1|.
TGTGCCAGCAGTCAGGGGGTTAGGATCACTGAAGCTTTCTTT
CASSQGVRITEAFF
>.|15|TRBV5-4|TRBJ2-1|.
TGTGCCAGCAGGGATGACTTGAGCTCCTACAATGAGCAGTTCTTC
CASRDDLSSYNEQFF
>TRBD2|15|TRBV11-2|TRBJ2-5|.
TGTGCCAGCAGAGAGGTAGCGGGGGTCCAAGAGACCCAGTACTTC
CASREVAGVQETQYF
>TRBD1|19|TRBV12-5|TRBJ2-1|.
TGTGCTAGTGGTTGGACAGGGGGCGGATGGGAAGTCTCACACAATGAGCAGTTCTTC
CASGWTGGGWEVSHNEQFF
>.|13|TRBV7-9|TRBJ2-5|.
TGTGCCAGCAGGCAGTCCGGGGAAGAGACCCAGTACTTC
CASRQSGEETQYF
>TRBD1|14|TRBV29-1|TRBJ2-7|.
TGCAGCGTCGGGACAGGGGGCGAGGTCTACGAGCAGTACTTC
CSVGTGGEVYEQYF